Below are 9 T cell receptor beta chains sequenced from a single sample in a study of T cell responses to AZD1222 COVID-19 vaccine. Assay: immunoSEQ multiplex PCR; the TCRdb copy retains only in-frame clones and omits some. Of about 170,000 clones listed, roughly 93% are singletons. The specimen comprised peripheral blood, sampled on day 0 of AZD1222 vaccination. Receptor source: an adult in good health.

The V call is TRBV5-4, the J call TRBJ1-2; 7 positions match TRBD1. V was pared by 3 bases and J by 8 bases, with 10 bases of the junction left unmatched. Germline values: CDR1 SGHNT, CDR2 YYREEE (reference sequence). The CDR3 spans 14 residues. The CDR3 is CASSWAVGGQGYTF. The CDR3 DNA follows: TGTGCCAGCAGCTGGGCCGTTGGGGGACAGGGCTACACCTTC. Full variable domain (remainder filled in from reference TRBV5-4 and TRBJ1-2): ETGVTQSPTHLIKTRGQQVTLRCSSQSGHNTVSWYQQALGQGPQFIFQYYREEENGRGNFPPRFSGLQFPNYSSELNVNALELDDSALYLCASSWAVGGQGYTFGSGTRLTVV.

The chain links TRBV3-1 (or the pseudogene TRBV3-2) to TRBJ1-5; the match to TRBD1 covers 9 bases. The CDR3 runs 16 residues. J lost 3 bases, V lost 5 bases, and 8 bases had no gene match. Germline V gives CDR1 LGHDT, CDR2 YNNKEL (reference sequence). The CDR3 DNA follows: TGTGCCAGCAGCACCGGGACAGGGATCTCCAATCAGCCCCAGCATTTT. The encoded protein is CASSTGTGISNQPQHF.

Only one count was recorded for this clone. This chain uses TRBV12-3 or TRBV12-4 with TRBJ1-2, with a possible D match to TRBD1 (5 bases). V lost 3 bases to trimming and J lost 4 bases, with 9 bases between them. The CDR3 is 13 residues long. CDR3 sequence reads: CASSLNRLYGYTF. The CDR3 DNA reads as TGTGCCAGCAGTTTGAACAGGCTCTATGGCTACACCTTC.

The V gene is TRBV11-2, the J gene TRBJ1-2; 10 nucleotides align to TRBD1. Per germline, CDR1 SGHAT and CDR2 FQNNGV. V was clipped by 1 base and J by 4 bases; unmatched bases: 0. CDR3 length equals 14 residues. The CDR3 loop is CASSLGTGGYGYTF. CDR3 bases: TGTGCCAGCAGCTTAGGGACAGGGGGCTATGGCTACACCTTC.

The chain joins TRBV5-1 to TRBJ1-2; no definite D call. Trimming stripped 0 bases from V and 2 bases from J, with 8 bases between. The germline CDR1 and CDR2 sequences are SGHRS and YFSETQ. CDR3 length equals 14 residues. Here the CDR3 DNA reads TGCGCCAGCAGCTTGGTTTCAGGAAACTATGGCTACACCTTC. Protein: CASSLVSGNYGYTF.

The rearrangement uses TRBV4-1 and TRBJ1-4; unclear D gene. V was clipped by 4 bases and J by 6 bases, with 18 bases between them. CDR3 size: 16 residues. From germline, CDR1 is MGHRA and CDR2 YSYEKL. This CDR3 reads CASSRIAQLEYEKLFF. In DNA form, the CDR3 reads TGCGCCAGCAGCCGTATAGCACAGTTGGAGTATGAAAAACTGTTTTTT.

The chain recombines TRBV3-1 (or the pseudogene TRBV3-2) with TRBJ2-3, with a weak D call TRBD1 (5 bases). Looked up from germline, CDR1 is LGHDT and CDR2 is YNNKEL (reference sequence). The CDR3 is 12 residues long. V lost 3 bases and J lost 6, with 7 bases in between. CDR3 in DNA: TGTGCCAGCAGCCAGGGGCACGATACGCAGTATTTT. Translation: CASSQGHDTQYF.

J is TRBJ1-4 and V is TRBV3-1 (or the pseudogene TRBV3-2); D may be TRBD1 (5 bases). The CDR3 totals 15 residues. Germline lookup yields CDR1 LGHDT and CDR2 YNNKEL (reference sequence). V was clipped by 5 bases and J by 8 bases, with 18 bases between them. The CDR3 coding sequence is TGTGCCAGCAGCTCAACGGGGCAAGCCGGGGAAAAACTGTTTTTT. Residues: CASSSTGQAGEKLFF.

The CDR3 loop reads CASSAGASYEQYF. DNA for the CDR3: TGTGCCAGTTCGGCCGGGGCCTCCTACGAGCAGTACTTC. The chain carries TRBV19 and TRBJ2-7; D assignment may be TRBD1 or TRBD2 (5 bases each). V lost 8 bases and J lost 0, with 11 bases in between. The CDR3 spans 13 residues. Germline V CDR1 and CDR2: LNHDA, SQIVND (reference sequence).